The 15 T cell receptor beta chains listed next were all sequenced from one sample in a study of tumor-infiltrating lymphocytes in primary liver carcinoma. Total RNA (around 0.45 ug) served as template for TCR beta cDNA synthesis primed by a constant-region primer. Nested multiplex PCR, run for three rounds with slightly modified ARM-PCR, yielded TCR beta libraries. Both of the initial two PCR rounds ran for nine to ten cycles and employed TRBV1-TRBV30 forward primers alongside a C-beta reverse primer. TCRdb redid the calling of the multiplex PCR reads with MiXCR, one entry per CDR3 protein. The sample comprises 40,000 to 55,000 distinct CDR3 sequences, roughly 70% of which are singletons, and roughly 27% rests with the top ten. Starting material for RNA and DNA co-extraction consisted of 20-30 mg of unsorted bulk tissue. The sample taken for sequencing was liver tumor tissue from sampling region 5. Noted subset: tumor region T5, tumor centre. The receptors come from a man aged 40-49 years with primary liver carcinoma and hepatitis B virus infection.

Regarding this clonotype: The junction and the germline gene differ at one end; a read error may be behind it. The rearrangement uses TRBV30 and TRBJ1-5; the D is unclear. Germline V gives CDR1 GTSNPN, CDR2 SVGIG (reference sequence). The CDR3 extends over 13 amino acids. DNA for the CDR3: TGTGCATGGAGTCATAAGGGAGATCAGCCCCAGCATTTT. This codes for CAWSHKGDQPQHF.

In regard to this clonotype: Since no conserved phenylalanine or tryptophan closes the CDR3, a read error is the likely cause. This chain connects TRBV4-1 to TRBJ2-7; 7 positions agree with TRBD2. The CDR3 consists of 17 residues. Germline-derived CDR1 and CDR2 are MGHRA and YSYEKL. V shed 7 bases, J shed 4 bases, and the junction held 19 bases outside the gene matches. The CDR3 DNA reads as TGCGCCAGCACCCTCACTAGCGAGTACTTTTCCACATACGAGCAGTACCTC. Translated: CASTLTSEYFSTYEQYL.

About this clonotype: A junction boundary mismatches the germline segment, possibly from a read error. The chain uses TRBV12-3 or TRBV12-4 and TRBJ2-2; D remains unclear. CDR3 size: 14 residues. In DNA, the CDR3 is TGTACCAGCGCCGTTGAAGCAGGCACCGGGGAGCTGTTTTTT. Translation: CTSAVEAGTGELFF.

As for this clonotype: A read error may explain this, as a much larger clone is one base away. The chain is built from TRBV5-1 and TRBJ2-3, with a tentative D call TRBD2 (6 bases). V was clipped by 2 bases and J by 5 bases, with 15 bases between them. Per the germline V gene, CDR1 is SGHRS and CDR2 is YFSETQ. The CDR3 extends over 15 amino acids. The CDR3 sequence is CASSFRLEGIDTQYF. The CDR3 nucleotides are TGCGCCAGCAGCTTTCGACTAGAGGGTATAGATACGCAGTATTTT.

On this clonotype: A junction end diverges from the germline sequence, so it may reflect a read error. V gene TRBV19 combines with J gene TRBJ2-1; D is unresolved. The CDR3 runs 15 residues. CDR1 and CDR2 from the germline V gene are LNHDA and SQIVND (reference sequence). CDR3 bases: TGTGCCAGTTGTATAGGAAGCGCGTTCCTTTCGGAGCAGTTCTTC. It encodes CASCIGSAFLSEQFF.

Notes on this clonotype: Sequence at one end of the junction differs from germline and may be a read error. DNA for the CDR3: TGTACCAGCAGCCAAGAGGACAGAACTGGAAACACCATATATTTT. Translating gives CTSSQEDRTGNTIYF. The genes are TRBV4-2 and TRBJ1-3; weak D call: TRBD1 (6 bases). Per the germline V gene, CDR1 is LGHNA and CDR2 is YNFKEQ. CDR3 length equals 15 residues.

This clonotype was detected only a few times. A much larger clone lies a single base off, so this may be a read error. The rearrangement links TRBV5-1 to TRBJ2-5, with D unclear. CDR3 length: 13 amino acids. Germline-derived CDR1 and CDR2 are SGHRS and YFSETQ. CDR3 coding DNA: TGCGTCAGCAGCTTTGCGGATGGGGAGACCCAGTACTTC. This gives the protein CVSSFADGETQYF.

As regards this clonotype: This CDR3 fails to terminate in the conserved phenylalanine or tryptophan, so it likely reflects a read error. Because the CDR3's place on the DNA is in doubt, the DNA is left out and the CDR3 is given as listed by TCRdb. The CDR3 reads CASSYGDAEAFS. V gene TRBV6-6 combines with J gene TRBJ1-1. The CDR3 adds up to 12 amino acids, both ends counted. Germline V lookup: CDR1 MNHNY, CDR2 SVGAGI (reference sequence).

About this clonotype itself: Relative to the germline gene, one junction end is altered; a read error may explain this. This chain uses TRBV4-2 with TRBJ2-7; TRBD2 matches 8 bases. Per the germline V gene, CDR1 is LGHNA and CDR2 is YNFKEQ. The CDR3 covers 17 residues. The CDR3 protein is CATTGRAGVYKSYEQYF. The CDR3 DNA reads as TGTGCCACTACTGGACGAGCGGGAGTTTATAAATCCTACGAGCAATACTTC.

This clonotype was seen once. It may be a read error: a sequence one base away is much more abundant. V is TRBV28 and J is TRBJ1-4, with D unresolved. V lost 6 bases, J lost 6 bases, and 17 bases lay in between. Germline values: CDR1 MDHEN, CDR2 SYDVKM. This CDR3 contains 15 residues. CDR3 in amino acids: CASRTGSRAYEKLFF. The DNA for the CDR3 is TGTGCCAGCAGAACGGGGTCGAGGGCGTATGAAAAACTGTTTTTT.

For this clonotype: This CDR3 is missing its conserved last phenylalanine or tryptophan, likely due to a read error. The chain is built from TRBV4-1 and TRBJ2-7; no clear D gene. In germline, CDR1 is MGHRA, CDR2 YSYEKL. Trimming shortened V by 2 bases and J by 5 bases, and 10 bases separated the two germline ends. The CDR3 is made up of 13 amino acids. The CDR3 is CASSQIGANEQYL. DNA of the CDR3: TGCGCCAGCAGCCAAATCGGAGCTAACGAGCAGTACTTA.

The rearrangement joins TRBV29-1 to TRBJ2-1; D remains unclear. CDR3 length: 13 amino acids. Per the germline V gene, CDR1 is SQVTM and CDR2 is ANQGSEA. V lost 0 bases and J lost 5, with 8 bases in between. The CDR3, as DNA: TGCAGCGTTGAAGATAGAACTCACAATGAGCAGTTCTTC. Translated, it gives CSVEDRTHNEQFF.

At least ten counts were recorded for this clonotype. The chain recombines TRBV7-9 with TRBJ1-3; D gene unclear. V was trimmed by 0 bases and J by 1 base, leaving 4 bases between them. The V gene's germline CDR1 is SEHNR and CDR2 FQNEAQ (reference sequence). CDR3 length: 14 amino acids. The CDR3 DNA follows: TGTGCCAGCAGCTTAGCGACATCTGGAAACACCATATATTTT. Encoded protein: CASSLATSGNTIYF. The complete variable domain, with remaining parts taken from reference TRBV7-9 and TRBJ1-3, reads DTGVSQNPRHKITKRGQNVTFRCDPISEHNRLYWYRQTLGQGPEFLTYFQNEAQLEKSRLLSDRFSAERPKGSFSTLEIQRTEQGDSAMYLCASSLATSGNTIYFGEGSWLTVV.

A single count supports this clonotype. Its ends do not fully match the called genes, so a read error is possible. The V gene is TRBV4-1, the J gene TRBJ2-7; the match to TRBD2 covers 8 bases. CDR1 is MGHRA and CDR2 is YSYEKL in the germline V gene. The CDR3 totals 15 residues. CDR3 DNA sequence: TGCGCCAGTAGCCGGTCGTTCGGGGGGGTTGACAAGCAGTGCTTC. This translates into CASSRSFGGVDKQCF.

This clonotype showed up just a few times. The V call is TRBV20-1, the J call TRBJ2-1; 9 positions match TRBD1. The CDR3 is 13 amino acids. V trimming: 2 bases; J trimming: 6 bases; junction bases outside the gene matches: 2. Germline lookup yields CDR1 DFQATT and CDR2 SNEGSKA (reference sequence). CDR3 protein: CSARSTGGNEQFF. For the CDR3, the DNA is TGCAGTGCTAGATCGACAGGGGGCAATGAGCAGTTCTTC.